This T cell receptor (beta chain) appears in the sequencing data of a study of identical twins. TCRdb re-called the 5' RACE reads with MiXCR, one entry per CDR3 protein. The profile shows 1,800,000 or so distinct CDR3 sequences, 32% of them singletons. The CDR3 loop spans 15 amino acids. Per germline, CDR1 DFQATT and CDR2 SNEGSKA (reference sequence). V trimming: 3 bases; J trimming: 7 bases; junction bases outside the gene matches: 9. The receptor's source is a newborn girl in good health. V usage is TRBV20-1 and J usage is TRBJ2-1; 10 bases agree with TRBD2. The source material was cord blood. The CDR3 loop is CSASGVERGGNEQFF. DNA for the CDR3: TGCAGTGCTAGTGGGGTCGAGCGGGGGGGAAATGAGCAGTTCTTC.